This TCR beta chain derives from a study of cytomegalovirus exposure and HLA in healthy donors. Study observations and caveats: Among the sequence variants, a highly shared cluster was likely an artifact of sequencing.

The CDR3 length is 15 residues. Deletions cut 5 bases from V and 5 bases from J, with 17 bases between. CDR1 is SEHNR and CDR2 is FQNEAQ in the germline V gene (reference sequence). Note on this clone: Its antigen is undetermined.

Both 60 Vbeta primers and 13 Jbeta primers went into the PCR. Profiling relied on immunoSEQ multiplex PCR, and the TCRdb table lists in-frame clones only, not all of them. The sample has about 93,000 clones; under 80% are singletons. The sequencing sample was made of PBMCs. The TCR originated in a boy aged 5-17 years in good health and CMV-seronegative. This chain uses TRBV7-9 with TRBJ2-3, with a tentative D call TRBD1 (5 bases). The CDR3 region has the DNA TGTGCCAGCAGCCCCCTAGGGGCCCCCCTAGATACGCAGTATTTT. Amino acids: CASSPLGAPLDTQYF. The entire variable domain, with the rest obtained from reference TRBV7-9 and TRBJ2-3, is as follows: DTGVSQNPRHKITKRGQNVTFRCDPISEHNRLYWYRQTLGQGPEFLTYFQNEAQLEKSRLLSDRFSAERPKGSFSTLEIQRTEQGDSAMYLCASSPLGAPLDTQYFGPGTRLTVL.